This is a list of T cell receptor beta chains from one sample in a study of T cell changes during pregnancy in multiple sclerosis. The assay was immunoSEQ multiplex PCR, and TCRdb's table has in-frame clones only and misses some. This sample has 47,000 or so clones, with 94% found just once. The input for sequencing was CD4+ T cells from peripheral blood mononuclear cells, taken in the first trimester of pregnancy. These receptor sequences come from a female donor with multiple sclerosis, enrolled in a pregnancy study. The CDR3 runs from the conserved cysteine through the conserved F or W. A D gene is named only where the DNA matches it firmly.

j_call v_call d_call cdr3_aa
TRBJ1-1 TRBV7-3 - CASSLGISGTEAFF
TRBJ1-1 TRBV4-1 - CASSQGVIGSMNTEAFF
TRBJ2-5 TRBV19 - CATSPGSKRRETQYF
TRBJ1-4 TRBV11-3 - CASRIWDFSTNEKLFF
TRBJ2-2 TRBV11-2 - CASSLNGGVTGELFF
TRBJ2-1 TRBV21-1 - CASSKGRAAGGYNEQFF
TRBJ2-2 TRBV5-1 TRBD1 CASSFHPGQASNTGELFF
TRBJ2-2 TRBV6-5 TRBD1 CASKPRGGELFF
TRBJ1-4 TRBV10-3 TRBD1 CAISEPPGQGYEKLFF
TRBJ1-1 TRBV18 TRBD1 CASSPDLRQGGTEAFF
TRBJ1-1 TRBV19 - CASSIGGSSLRAEAFF
TRBJ1-1 TRBV19 TRBD1 CASSTWTGLGTEAFF
TRBJ2-1 TRBV6-5 TRBD2 CASSGSGGLYNEQFF
TRBJ1-1 TRBV7-3 - CASSLSMNTEAFF
TRBJ2-6 TRBV27 - CASSPFRGSGANVLTF